This T cell receptor (beta chain) was identified during a study of blood T cell repertoires in COVID-19. This clone was counted once. This table comes from immunoSEQ multiplex PCR, and its TCRdb copy is limited to in-frame clones, with some not included. The sample has around 140,000 clones, 80% to 90% seen once. V was clipped by 0 bases and J by 8 bases; unmatched bases: 14. Per germline, CDR1 LGHNA and CDR2 YSLEER. The CDR3 covers 17 residues. This sequence joins TRBV4-3 and TRBJ2-3; TRBD2 matches at 7 bases. Sequencing was done on a sample of PBMCs or T cells enriched from blood (not recorded which). The origin of this receptor is a woman aged 45-65 years with acute COVID-19. This chain's CDR3 is CASSQDRLAAGLGTQYF. As DNA, the CDR3 is TGCGCCAGCAGCCAAGATAGGCTAGCGGCAGGGTTGGGTACGCAGTATTTT.